This T cell receptor (beta chain) was obtained from a study of cytomegalovirus exposure and HLA in healthy donors. V trimming: 4 bases; J trimming: 0 bases; junction bases outside the gene matches: 9. CDR3 size: 17 residues. Germline values: CDR1 SGHRS, CDR2 YFSETQ. The PCR had 60 Vbeta and 13 Jbeta primers. Some clones are missing from TCRdb's copy, which holds only in-frame ones; the method was immunoSEQ multiplex PCR. The data hold about 80,000 clones, with approximately 71% observed a single time. Notes on this clone: The antigen is not known.

Study results and limitations: Listed as cytomegalovirus-associated were 150 to 200 TCR beta chains. Under in vitro conditions, a few CMV-associated chains were confirmed as specific for CMV antigens. Later work showed greater clonal expansion in HLA-associated TCR beta chains than in equally common others. With later analysis, a missense DCLRE1C variant became linked to TCR beta V- and J-gene trimming.

The origin of this receptor is a woman aged 40 to 50 in good health and CMV-seronegative. The chain is built from TRBV5-1 and TRBJ2-1; 8 nucleotides line up with TRBD2. Material: PBMCs. As DNA, the CDR3 is TGCGCCAGCAGCGGACACCAAAGCGGGAGCTCCTACAATGAGCAGTTCTTC. It yields the protein CASSGHQSGSSYNEQFF.